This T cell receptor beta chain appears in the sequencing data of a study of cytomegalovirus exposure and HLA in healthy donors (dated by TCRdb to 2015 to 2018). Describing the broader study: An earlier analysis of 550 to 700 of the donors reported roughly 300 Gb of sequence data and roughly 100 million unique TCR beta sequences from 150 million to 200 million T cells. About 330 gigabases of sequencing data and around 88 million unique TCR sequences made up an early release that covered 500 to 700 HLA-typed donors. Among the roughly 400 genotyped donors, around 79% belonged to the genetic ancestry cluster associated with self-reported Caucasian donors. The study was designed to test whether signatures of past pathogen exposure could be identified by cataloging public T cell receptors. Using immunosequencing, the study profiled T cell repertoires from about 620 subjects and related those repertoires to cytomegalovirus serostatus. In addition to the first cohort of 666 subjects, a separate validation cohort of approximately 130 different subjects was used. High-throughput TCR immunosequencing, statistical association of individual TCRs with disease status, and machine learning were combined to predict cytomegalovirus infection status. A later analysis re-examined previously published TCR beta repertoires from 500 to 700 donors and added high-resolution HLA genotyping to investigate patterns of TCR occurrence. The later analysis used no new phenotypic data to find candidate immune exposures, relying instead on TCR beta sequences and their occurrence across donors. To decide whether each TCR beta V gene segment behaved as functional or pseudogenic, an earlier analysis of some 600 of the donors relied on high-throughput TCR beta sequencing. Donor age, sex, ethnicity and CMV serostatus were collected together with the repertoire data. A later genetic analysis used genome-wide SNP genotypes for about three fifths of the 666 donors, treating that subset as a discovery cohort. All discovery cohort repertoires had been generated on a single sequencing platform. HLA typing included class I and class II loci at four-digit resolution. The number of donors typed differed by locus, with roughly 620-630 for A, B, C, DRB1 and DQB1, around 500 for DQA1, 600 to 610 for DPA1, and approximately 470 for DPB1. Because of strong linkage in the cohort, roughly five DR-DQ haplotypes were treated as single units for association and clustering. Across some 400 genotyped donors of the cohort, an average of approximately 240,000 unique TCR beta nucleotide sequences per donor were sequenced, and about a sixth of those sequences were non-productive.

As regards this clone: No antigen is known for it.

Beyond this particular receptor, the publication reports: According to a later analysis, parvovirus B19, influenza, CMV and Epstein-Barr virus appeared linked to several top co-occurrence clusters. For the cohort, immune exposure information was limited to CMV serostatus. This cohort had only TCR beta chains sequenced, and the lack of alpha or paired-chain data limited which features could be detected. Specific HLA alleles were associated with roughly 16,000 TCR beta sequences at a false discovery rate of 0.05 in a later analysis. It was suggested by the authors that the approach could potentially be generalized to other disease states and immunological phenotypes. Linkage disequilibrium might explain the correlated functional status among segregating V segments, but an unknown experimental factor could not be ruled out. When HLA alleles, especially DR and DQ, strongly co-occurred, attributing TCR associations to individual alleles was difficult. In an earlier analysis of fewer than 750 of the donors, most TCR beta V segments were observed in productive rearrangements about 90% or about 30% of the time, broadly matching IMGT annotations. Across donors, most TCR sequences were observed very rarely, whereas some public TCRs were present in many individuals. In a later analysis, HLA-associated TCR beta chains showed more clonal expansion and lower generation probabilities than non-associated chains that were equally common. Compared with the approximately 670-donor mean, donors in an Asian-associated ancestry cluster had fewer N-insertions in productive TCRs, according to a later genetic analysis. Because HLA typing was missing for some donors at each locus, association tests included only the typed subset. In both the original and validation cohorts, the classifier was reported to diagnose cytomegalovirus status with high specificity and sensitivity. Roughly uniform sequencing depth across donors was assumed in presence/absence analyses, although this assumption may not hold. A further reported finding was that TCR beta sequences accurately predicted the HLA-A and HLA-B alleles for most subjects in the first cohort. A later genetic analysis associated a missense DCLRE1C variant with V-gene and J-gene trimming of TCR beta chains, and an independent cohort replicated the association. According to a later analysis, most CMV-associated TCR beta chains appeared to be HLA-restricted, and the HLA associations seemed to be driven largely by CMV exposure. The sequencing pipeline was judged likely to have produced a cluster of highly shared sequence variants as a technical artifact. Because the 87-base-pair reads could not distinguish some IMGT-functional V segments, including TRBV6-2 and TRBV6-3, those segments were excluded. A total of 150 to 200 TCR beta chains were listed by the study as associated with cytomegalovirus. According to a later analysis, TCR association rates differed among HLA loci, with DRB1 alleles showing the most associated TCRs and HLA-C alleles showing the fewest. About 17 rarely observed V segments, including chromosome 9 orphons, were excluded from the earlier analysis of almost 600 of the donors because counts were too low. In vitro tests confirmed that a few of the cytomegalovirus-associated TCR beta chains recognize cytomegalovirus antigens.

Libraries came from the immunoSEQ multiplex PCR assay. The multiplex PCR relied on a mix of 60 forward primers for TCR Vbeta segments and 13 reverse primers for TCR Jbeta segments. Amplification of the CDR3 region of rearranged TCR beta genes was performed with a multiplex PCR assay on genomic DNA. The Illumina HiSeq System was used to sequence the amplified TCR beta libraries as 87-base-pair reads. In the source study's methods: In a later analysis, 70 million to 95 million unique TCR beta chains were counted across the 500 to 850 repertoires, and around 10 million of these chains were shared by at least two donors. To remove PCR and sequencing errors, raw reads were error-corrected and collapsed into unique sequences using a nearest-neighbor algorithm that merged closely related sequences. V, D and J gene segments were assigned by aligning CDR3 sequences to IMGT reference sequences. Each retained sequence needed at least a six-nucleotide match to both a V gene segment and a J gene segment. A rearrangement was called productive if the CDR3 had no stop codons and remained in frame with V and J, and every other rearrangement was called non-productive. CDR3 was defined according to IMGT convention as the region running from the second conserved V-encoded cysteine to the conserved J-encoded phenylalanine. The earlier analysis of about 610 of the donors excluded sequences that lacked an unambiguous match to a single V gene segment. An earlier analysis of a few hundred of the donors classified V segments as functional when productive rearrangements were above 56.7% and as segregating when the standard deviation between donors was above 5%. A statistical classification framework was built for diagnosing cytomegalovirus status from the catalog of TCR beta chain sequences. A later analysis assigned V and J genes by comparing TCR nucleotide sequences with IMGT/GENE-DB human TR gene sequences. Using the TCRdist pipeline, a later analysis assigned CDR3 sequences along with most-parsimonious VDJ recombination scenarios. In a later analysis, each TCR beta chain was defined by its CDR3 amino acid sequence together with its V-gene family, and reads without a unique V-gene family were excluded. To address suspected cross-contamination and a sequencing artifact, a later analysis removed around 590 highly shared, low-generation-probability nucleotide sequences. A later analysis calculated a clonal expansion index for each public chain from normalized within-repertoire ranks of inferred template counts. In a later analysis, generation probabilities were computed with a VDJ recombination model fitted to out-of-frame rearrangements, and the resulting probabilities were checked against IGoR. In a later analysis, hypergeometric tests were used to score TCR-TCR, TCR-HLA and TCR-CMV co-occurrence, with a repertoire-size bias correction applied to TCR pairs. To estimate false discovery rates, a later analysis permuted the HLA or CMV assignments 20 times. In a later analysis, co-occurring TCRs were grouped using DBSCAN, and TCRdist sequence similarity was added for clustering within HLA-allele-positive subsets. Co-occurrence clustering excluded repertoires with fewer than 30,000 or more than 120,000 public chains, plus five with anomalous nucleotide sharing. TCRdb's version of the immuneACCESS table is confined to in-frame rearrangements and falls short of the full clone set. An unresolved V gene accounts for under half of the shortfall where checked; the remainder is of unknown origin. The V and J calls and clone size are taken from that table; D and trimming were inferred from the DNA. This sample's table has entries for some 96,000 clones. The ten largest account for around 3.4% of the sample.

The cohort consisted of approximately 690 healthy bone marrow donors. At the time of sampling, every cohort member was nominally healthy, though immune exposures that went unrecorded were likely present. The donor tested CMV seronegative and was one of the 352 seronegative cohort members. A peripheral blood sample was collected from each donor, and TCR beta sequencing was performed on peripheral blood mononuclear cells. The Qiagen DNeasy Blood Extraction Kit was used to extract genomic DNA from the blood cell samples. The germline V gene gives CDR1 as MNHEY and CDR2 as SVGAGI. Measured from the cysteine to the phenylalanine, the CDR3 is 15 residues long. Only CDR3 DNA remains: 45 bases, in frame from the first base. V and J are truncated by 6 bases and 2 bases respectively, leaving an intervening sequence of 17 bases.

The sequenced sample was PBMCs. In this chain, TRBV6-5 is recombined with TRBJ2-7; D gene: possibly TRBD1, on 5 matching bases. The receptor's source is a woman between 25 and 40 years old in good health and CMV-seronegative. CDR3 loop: CASRPRDSPAYEQYF. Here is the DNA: TGTGCCAGCAGACCTCGTGACAGTCCGGCCTACGAGCAGTACTTC.